This T cell receptor beta chain comes out of a study of T cells after yellow fever vaccination. Study-wide background: Those fractions that held only low numbers of cells were prepared using the SMART-Seq v4 Ultra Low Input RNA kit. Study-level points and caveats: Although the secondary response was weaker, it peaked faster, at day 5 versus 15. A minor fraction of clonotypes spanned both CD4 and CD8 compartments. Among primary-vaccination clones, most reappeared after the booster, at 96% for CD4 and approximately 90% for CD8.

This clonotype was recorded at least ten times. The antigen is not known. TCRdb passed the 5' RACE reads through MiXCR, listing each CDR3 protein once. The profile shows approximately 300,000 distinct CDR3 sequences, 6.8% of them singletons. Germline V gene sequence: CDR1 LGHDT, CDR2 YNNKEL (reference sequence). V lost 4 bases and J lost 8, with 10 bases in between. The CDR3 has 12 residues. Sequencing was performed on PBMCs, taken about 49 days after the first yellow fever vaccination. The TCR sequence derives from a man younger than 30 who received the YFV17D yellow fever vaccine. The rearrangement joins TRBV3-1 to TRBJ2-3; the D gene is possibly TRBD2 (5 bases). CDR3 sequence: CASSPSRGTQYF. CDR3 DNA: TGTGCCAGCAGCCCCTCCCGGGGTACGCAGTATTTT.